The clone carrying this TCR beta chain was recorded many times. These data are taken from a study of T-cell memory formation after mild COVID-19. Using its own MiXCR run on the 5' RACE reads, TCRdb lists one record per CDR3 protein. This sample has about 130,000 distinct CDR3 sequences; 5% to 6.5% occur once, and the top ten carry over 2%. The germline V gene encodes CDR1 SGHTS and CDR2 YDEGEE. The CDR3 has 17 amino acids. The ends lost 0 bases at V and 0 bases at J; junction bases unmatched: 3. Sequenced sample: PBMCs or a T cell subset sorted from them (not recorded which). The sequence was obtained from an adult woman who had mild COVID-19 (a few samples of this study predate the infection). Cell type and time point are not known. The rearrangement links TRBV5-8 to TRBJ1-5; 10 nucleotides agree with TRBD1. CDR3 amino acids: CASSLGDRGYSNQPQHF. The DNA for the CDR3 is TGTGCCAGCAGCTTGGGGGACAGGGGCTATAGCAATCAGCCCCAGCATTTT. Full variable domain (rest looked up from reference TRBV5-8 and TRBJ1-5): EAGVTQSPTHLIKTRGQQATLRCSPISGHTSVYWYQQALGLGLQFLLWYDEGEERNRGNFPPRFSGRQFPNYSSELNVNALELEDSALYLCASSLGDRGYSNQPQHFGDGTRLSIL.